What follows describes a single TCR beta chain. V shed 3 bases and J shed 0 bases, with 6 bases lying between them. CDR1 SGHAT and CDR2 FQNNGV come from the germline V gene. The CDR3 is 13 residues long. The data stem from a study of blood T cell repertoires in COVID-19. Background on the study: Samples taken during acute and convalescent COVID-19 were collected in the United States, Italy and Spain. Sources were T cells, B-cell-depleted T cells, or PBMCs; the material itself was cDNA or gDNA.

In the authors' workflow: Estimated nucleated cell counts came from reference gene primer amplification. Sequenced by immunoSEQ multiplex PCR; TCRdb stores in-frame clones only, minus some. That table gives V, J and clone size, and the DNA gave D and trimming. Here the sample spans over 70,000 clones, 65% to 85% being singletons. Sequenced material: peripheral blood. The TCR sequence derives from a human donor in a cohort sampled during active COVID-19. The rearrangement joins TRBV11-2 to TRBJ2-7; a possible D gene is TRBD2 (6 bases). The CDR3 is CASSFSGSYEQYF. As DNA, the CDR3 is TGTGCCAGCAGCTTTAGCGGCTCCTACGAGCAGTACTTC.